This T cell receptor beta chain was identified in a study of blood T cell repertoires in COVID-19. Across the whole study: Spain, Italy and the United States supplied samples that represented acute and convalescent COVID-19. T cells, B-cell-depleted T cells, or PBMCs provided the cDNA or gDNA that served as material.

Germline CDR1 reads SGHVS; CDR2 reads FNYEAQ. The CDR3 extends over 17 amino acids. Germline trimming cut 4 bases from V and 0 bases from J; bases unmatched to any gene: 5. Authors' processing steps: Amplification from reference gene primers served as the basis for estimated nucleated cell counts. Clones were read by immunoSEQ multiplex PCR, and TCRdb kept only the in-frame ones, dropping some. From that table come the V and J calls and clone size; the DNA was used to work out D and trimming. The table includes roughly 360,000 clones, roughly 77% detected once. What was sequenced was peripheral blood. This chain joins TRBV7-6 and TRBJ2-7, with 14 bases fitting TRBD2. This clonotype was obtained from a human donor with acute or convalescent COVID-19. The donor label of this sample is uncertain. The CDR3 reads CASSYGLAGGSSYEQYF. CDR3 sequence (DNA): TGTGCCAGCAGCTATGGACTAGCGGGGGGAAGCTCCTACGAGCAGTACTTC.